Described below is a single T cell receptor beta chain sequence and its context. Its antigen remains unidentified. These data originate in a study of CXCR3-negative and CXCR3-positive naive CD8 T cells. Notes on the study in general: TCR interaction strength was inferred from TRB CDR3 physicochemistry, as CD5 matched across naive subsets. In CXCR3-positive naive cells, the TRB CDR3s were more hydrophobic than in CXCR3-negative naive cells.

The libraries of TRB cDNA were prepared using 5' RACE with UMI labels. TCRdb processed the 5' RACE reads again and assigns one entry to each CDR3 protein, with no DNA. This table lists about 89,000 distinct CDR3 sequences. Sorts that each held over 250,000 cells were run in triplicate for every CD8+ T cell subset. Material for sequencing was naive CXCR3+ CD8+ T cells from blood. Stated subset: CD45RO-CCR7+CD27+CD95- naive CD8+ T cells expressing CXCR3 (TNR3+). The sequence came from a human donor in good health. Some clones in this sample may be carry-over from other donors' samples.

The CDR3 protein is CASSLPPPGEGQETQYF. The J gene is TRBJ2-5, the V gene TRBV7-6; TCRdb names TRBD1, which stays unverified in the absence of DNA. This CDR3 contains 17 residues. Germline CDR1 reads SGHVS; CDR2 reads FNYEAQ.